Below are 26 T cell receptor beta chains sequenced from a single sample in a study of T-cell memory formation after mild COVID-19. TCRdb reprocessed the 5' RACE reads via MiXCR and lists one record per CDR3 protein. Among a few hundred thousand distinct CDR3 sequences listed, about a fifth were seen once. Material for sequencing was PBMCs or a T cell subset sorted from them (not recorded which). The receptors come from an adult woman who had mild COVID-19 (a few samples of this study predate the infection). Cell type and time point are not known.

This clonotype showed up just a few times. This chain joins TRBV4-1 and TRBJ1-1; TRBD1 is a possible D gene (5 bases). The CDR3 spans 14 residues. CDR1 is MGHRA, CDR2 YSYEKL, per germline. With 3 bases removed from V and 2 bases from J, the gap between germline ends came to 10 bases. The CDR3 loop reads CASSQKDSNTEAFF. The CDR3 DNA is TGCGCCAGCAGCCAGAAAGACAGTAACACTGAAGCTTTCTTT.

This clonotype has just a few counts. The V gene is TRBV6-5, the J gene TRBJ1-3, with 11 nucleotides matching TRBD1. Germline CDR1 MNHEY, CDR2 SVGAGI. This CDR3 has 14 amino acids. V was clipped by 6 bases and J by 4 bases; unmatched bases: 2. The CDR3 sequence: CASRRTGGGNTIYF. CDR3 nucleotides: TGTGCCAGCAGACGGACAGGGGGCGGAAACACCATATATTTT.

The CDR3 coding sequence is TGTGCCACCAGCCCCGGGACAGGGGGCGTCTACGAGCAGTACTTC. Amino acid sequence: CATSPGTGGVYEQYF. The J gene is TRBJ2-7, the V gene TRBV15, with 12 bases fitting TRBD1. This CDR3 comprises 15 residues. Per germline, CDR1 LNHNV and CDR2 YYDKDF (reference sequence). V gave up 5 bases and J gave up 3 bases; unmatched junction bases: 5.

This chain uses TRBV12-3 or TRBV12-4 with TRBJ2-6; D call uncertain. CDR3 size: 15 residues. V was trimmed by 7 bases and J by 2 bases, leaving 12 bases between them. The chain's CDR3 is CASTLHQTGANVLTF. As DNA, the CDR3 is TGTGCCAGCACTCTTCACCAGACTGGGGCCAACGTCCTGACTTTC.

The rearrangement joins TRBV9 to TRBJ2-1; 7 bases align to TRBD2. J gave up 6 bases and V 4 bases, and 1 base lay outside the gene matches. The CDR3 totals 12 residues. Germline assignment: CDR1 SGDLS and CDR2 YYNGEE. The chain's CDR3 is CASSRGVNEQFF. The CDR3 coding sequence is TGTGCCAGCAGCCGGGGGGTCAATGAGCAGTTCTTC.

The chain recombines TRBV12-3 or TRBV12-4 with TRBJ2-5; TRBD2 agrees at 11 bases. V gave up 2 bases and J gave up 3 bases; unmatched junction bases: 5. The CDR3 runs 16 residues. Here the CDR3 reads CASSLNLAGGEETQYF. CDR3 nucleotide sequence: TGTGCCAGCAGTTTAAACCTAGCGGGAGGAGAAGAGACCCAGTACTTC.

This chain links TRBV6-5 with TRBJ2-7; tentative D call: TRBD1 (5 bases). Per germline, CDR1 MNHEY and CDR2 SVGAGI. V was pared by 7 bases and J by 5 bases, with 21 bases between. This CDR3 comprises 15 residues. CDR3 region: CASTPLRAGKDEQYF. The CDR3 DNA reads TGTGCCAGCACCCCTCTACGCGCAGGGAAGGACGAGCAGTACTTC.

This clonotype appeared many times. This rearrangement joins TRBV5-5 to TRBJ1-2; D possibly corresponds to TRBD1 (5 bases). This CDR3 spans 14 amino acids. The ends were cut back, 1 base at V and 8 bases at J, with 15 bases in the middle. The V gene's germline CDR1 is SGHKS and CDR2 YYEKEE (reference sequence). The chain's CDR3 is CASSLFDGGGGYTF. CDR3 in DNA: TGTGCCAGCAGCTTGTTCGACGGCGGGGGGGGCTACACCTTC.

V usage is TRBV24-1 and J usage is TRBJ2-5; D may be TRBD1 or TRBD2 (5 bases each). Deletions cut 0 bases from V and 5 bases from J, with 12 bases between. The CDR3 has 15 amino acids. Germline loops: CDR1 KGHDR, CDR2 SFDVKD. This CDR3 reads CATSDLLRGTETQYF. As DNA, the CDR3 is TGTGCCACCAGTGATTTGCTCCGGGGCACGGAGACCCAGTACTTC.

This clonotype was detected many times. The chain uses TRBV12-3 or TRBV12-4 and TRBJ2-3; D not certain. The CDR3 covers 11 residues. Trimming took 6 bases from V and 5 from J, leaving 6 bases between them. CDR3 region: CASRLGDTQYF. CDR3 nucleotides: TGTGCCAGCAGGCTAGGAGATACGCAGTATTTT.

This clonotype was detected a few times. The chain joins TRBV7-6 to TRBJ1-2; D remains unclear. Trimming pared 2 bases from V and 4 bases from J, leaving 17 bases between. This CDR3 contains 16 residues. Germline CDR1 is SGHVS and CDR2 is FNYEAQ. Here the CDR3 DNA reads TGTGCCAGCAGCTTAAATCACGGCAGCCTAGGCTATGGCTACACCTTC. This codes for CASSLNHGSLGYGYTF.

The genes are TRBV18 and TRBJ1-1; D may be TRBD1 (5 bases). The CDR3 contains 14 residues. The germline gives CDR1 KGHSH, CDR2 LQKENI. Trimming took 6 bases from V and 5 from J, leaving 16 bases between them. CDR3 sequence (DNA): TGTGCCAGCTCGCAACGGGTACAGGAGACTGAAGCTTTCTTT. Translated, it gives CASSQRVQETEAFF.

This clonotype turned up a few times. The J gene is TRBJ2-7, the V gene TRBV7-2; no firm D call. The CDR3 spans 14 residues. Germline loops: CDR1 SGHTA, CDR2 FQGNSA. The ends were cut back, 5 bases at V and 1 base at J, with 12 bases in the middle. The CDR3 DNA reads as TGTGCCAGCAGCCCCCCCAGGCGATCCTACGAGCAGTACTTC. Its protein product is CASSPPRRSYEQYF.

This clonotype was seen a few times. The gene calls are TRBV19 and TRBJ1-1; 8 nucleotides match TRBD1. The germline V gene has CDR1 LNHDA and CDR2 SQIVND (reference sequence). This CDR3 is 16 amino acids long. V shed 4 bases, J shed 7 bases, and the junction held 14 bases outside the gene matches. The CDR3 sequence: CASSSGFPDRAIEAFF. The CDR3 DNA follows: TGTGCCAGTAGTAGCGGATTCCCGGACAGGGCTATTGAAGCTTTCTTT.

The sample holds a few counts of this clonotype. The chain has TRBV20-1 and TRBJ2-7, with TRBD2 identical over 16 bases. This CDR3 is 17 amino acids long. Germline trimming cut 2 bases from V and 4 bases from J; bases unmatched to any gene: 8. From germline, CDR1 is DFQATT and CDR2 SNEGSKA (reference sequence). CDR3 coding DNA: TGCAGTGCTAGAATTTCCGGGACTAGCGGGAGGGCTTACGAGCAGTACTTC. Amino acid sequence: CSARISGTSGRAYEQYF.

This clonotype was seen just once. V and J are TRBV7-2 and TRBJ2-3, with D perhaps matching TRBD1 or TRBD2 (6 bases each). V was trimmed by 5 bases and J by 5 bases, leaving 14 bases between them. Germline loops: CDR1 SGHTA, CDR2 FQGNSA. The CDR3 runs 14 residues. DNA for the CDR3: TGTGCCAGCAGCCAGACTAGGGGGATAGATACGCAGTATTTT. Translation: CASSQTRGIDTQYF.

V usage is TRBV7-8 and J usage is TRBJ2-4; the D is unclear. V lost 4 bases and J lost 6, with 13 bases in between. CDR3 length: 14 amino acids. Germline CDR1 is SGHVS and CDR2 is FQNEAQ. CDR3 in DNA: TGTGCCAGCAGCTCGAGCCGGGCCCTAAACATTCAGTACTTC. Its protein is CASSSSRALNIQYF.

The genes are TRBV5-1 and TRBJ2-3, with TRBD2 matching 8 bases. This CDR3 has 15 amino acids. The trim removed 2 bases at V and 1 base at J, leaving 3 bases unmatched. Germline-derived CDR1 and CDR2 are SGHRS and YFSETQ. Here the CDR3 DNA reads TGCGCCAGCAGCTTCGGGGGGGCTCGCACAGATACGCAGTATTTT. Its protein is CASSFGGARTDTQYF.

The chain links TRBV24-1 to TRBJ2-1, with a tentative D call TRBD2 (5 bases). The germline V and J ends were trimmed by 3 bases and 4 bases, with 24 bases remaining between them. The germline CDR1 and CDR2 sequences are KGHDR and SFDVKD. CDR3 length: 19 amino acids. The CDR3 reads CATSDGGLSAVGVYNEQFF. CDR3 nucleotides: TGTGCCACCAGTGATGGAGGTCTGTCCGCCGTAGGAGTGTACAATGAGCAGTTCTTC.

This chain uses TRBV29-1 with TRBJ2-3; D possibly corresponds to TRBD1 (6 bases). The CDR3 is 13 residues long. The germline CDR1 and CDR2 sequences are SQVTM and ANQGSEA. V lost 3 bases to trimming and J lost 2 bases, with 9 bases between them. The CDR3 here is CSVEGDITDTQYF. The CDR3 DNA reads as TGCAGCGTTGAGGGGGACATCACAGATACGCAGTATTTT.

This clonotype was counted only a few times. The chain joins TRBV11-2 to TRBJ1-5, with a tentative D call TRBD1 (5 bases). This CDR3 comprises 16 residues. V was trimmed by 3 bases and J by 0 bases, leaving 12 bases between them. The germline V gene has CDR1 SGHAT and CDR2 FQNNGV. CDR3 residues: CASSLVAGYSNQPQHF. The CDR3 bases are TGTGCCAGCAGCTTGGTCGCAGGGTATAGCAATCAGCCCCAGCATTTT. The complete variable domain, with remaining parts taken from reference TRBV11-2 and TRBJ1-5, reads EAGVAQSPRYKIIEKRQSVAFWCNPISGHATLYWYQQILGQGPKLLIQFQNNGVVDDSQLPKDRFSAERLKGVDSTLKIQPAKLEDSAVYLCASSLVAGYSNQPQHFGDGTRLSIL.

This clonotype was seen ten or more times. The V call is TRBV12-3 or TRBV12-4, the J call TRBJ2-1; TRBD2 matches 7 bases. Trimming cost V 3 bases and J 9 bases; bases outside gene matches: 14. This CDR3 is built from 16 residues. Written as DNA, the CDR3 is TGTGCCAGCAGTTTTACTAGCTCCGGGGGGACCGGTGAGCAGTTCTTC. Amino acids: CASSFTSSGGTGEQFF.

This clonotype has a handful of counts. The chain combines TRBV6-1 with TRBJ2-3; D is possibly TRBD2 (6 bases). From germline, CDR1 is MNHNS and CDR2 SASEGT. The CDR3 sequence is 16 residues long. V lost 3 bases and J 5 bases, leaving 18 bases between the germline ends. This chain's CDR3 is CASSDMTGLPLDTQYF. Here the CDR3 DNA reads TGTGCCAGCAGTGACATGACCGGACTACCTCTAGATACGCAGTATTTT.

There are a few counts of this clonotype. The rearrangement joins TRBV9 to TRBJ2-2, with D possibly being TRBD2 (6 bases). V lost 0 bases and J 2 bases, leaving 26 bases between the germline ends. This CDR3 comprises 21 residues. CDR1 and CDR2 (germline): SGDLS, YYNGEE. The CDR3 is CASSVATGVSFISQNTGELFF. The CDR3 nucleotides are TGTGCCAGCAGCGTAGCTACGGGAGTTAGCTTTATCAGCCAAAACACCGGGGAGCTGTTTTTT.

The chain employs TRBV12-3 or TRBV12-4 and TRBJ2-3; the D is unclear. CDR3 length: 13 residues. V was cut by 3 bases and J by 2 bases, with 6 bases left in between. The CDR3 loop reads CASSFALTDTQYF. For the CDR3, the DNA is TGTGCCAGCAGTTTTGCTCTCACAGATACGCAGTATTTT.

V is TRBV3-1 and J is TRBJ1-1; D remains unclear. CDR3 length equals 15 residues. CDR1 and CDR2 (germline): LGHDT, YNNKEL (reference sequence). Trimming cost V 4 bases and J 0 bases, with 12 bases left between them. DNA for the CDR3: TGTGCCAGCAGCCGAGGGATCCTAATGAACACTGAAGCTTTCTTT. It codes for CASSRGILMNTEAFF.